This T cell receptor (beta chain) was obtained from a study of radiotherapy plus CTLA-4 blockade in lung cancer. Assay: immunoSEQ multiplex PCR; the TCRdb copy retains only in-frame clones and omits some. The sample lists 90,000 to 130,000 clones, roughly four fifths occurring once. Concerning this clone: The antigen remains undetermined.

J lost 7 bases, V lost 0 bases, and 4 bases had no gene match. This CDR3 spans 15 amino acids. From germline, CDR1 is SGHRS and CDR2 YFSETQ. Study outcomes and limitations: The best predictor of response was reported to be early blood T cell clone dynamics, with interferon-beta.

This receptor was taken from a human donor with non-small cell lung cancer that progressed on radiotherapy plus ipilimumab. Some clones in this sample may be carry-over from other donors' samples. Sequenced material: peripheral blood, taken from a patient treated with radiotherapy plus ipilimumab. The V call is TRBV5-1, the J call TRBJ1-6; 7 positions match TRBD1. The chain's CDR3 is CASSLVSGGNSPLHF. The CDR3, as DNA: TGCGCCAGCAGCTTGGTCTCAGGGGGAAATTCACCCCTCCACTTT.